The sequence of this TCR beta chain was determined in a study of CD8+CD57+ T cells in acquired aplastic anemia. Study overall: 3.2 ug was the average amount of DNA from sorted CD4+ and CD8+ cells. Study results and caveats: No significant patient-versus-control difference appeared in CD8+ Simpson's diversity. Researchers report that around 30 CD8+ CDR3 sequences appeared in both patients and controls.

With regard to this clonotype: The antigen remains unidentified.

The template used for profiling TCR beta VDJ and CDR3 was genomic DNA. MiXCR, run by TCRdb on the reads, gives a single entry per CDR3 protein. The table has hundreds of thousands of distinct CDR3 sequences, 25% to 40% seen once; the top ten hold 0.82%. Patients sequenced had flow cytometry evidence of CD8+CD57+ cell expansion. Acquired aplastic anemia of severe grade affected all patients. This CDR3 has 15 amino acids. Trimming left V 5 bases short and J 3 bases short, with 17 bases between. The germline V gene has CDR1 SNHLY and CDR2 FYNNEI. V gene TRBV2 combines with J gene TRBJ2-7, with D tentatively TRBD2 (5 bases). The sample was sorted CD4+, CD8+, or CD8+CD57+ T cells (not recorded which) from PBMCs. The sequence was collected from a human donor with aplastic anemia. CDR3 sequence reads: CASSTQIRGGYEQYF. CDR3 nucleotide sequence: TGTGCCAGCAGTACACAAATTCGGGGTGGCTACGAGCAGTACTTC. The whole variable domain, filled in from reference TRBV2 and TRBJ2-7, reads EPEVTQTPSHQVTQMGQEVILRCVPISNHLYFYWYRQILGQKVEFLVSFYNNEISEKSEIFDDQFSVERPDGSNFTLKIRSTKLEDSAMYFCASSTQIRGGYEQYFGPGTRLTVT.